The rows below give T cell receptor beta chains drawn from one sample of a study of response to subunit inactivated influenza vaccine. TCRdb used MiXCR to reprocess the RT-PCR reads, holding one entry per CDR3 protein. In the table there are over 150,000 distinct CDR3 sequences, approximately 12% of which are singletons. The source was CD8+ T cells sorted from PBMCs, collected around 25 months after vaccination. These receptors all come from a man aged 45 to 70 who received an inactivated influenza vaccine. The CDR3 runs from the conserved cysteine through the conserved F or W. Fields, in order: CDR3 DNA, CDR3 protein, D gene, J gene, clone size, V gene. D genes are given only for firm matches. Expanded clones are given a class, and other clones once, few, many or no size at all.

TGTGCCAGCAGTTACTTGGAAGGGACCACAGATACGCAGTATTTT,CASSYLEGTTDTQYF,NA,TRBJ2-3,few,TRBV6-5
TGTGCCAGCAGTGGAGGGGGCTACACAGATACGCAGTATTTT,CASSGGGYTDTQYF,TRBD1,TRBJ2-3,NA,TRBV2
TGTGCCAGCAGCAGAGCTAGCGGGGGTGCCTACAATGAGCAGTTCTTC,CASSRASGGAYNEQFF,TRBD2,TRBJ2-1,many,TRBV7-6
TGTGCCACCAGCAGAGGAGGGCCCGAATCGTACCAAGAGACCCAGTACTTC,CATSRGGPESYQETQYF,NA,TRBJ2-5,few,TRBV15
TGTGCCAGCAGGCCAACTAGCGGGAGGACGGATGAGCAGTTCTTC,CASRPTSGRTDEQFF,TRBD2,TRBJ2-1,NA,TRBV12-3/TRBV12-4
TGTGCCAGCAGTGCCCGGATCGGGACTAGCGGCACTAGGGAGCAGTACTTC,CASSARIGTSGTREQYF,TRBD2,TRBJ2-7,many,TRBV6-1
TGTGCCAGCAGTATAGGACTGCCGAAGTATATGAACACTGAAGCTTTCTTT,CASSIGLPKYMNTEAFF,NA,TRBJ1-1,NA,TRBV6-1
TGCAGCGTCGACAGGAGTTATACGCAGTATTTT,CSVDRSYTQYF,NA,TRBJ2-3,many,TRBV29-1
TGTGCCAGCAGGATAGAGGCGGGACTAGCCTACGAGCAGTACTTC,CASRIEAGLAYEQYF,TRBD2,TRBJ2-7,NA,TRBV11-2
TGCAGTGCTCAATCGTCCTTTTCAACTAATGAAAAACTGTTTTTT,CSAQSSFSTNEKLFF,NA,TRBJ1-4,NA,TRBV20-1
TGTGCCAGCAGTTGGCACTCTAGCACAGATACGCAGTATTTT,CASSWHSSTDTQYF,NA,TRBJ2-3,many,TRBV12-3/TRBV12-4
TGCAGCGGAAACCGGGTCCCTTCGGATACGCAGTATTTT,CSGNRVPSDTQYF,NA,TRBJ2-3,many,TRBV29-1
TGTGCCAGCAGCCAAGACCTGAGGACTACCTACAATGAGCAGTTCTTC,CASSQDLRTTYNEQFF,NA,TRBJ2-1,NA,TRBV3-1
TGTGCCAGCAGTTACTCCCCCTTTCTGCTAACCGGGACGGACGGAAATGAGCAGTTCTTC,CASSYSPFLLTGTDGNEQFF,NA,TRBJ2-1,few,TRBV6-2/TRBV6-3
TGCGGTGCCCCATTTGTTTGGGCTTCGGGATACGAGCAGTACTTC,CGAPFVWASGYEQYF,NA,TRBJ2-7,NA,TRBV20-1
TGCGCCAGCAGCCAAGACACAGAATACGAGCAGTACTTC,CASSQDTEYEQYF,NA,TRBJ2-7,few,TRBV4-3
TGTGCCAGCAGTCGACCGGGACAGGGGGGTGGGTTC,CASSRPGQGGGF,TRBD1,TRBJ2-7,NA,TRBV28
TGCGCCAGCAGCCAAGATTTGGGACTAGCGGGAGTTGGTACCTACGAGCAGTACTTC,CASSQDLGLAGVGTYEQYF,TRBD2,TRBJ2-7,NA,TRBV4-3
TGTGCCAGTAGTATAGGACTGAGGAACACCGGGGAGCTGTTTTTT,CASSIGLRNTGELFF,NA,TRBJ2-2,few,TRBV19
TGTGCCAGCAGTGATGGGTGGGGCTACACCTTC,CASSDGWGYTF,NA,TRBJ1-2,many,TRBV25-1
TGCAGTGCTACCGGGACAGGGGGCCTCGCCGGGGAGCTGTTTTTT,CSATGTGGLAGELFF,TRBD1,TRBJ2-2,few,TRBV20-1
TGCGCCAGCAGCCAAGATCCCCAGGGCTCGGCTGAAGCTTTCTTT,CASSQDPQGSAEAFF,NA,TRBJ1-1,NA,TRBV4-3
TGTGCCAGCAGTGAGGACAGGAGTCTATTTAGCAATCAGCCCCAGCATTTT,CASSEDRSLFSNQPQHF,TRBD1,TRBJ1-5,NA,TRBV12-3/TRBV12-4
TGTGCCAGCAGTCCCACTCTGACTAGCGATGAGCAGTTCTTC,CASSPTLTSDEQFF,TRBD2,TRBJ2-1,many,TRBV27
TGTGCCAGCAGGCTACAGGGAGGCAATTCACCCCTCCACTTT,CASRLQGGNSPLHF,NA,TRBJ1-6,few,TRBV27
TGTGCCAGCAGCGTAGCCACAGGCCTCACTTACGAGCAGTACTTC,CASSVATGLTYEQYF,NA,TRBJ2-7,few,TRBV9
TGCAGCGTTACCAAGGGGGGGCGTAACACCGGGGAGCTGTTTTTT,CSVTKGGRNTGELFF,NA,TRBJ2-2,few,TRBV29-1
TGTGCCAGCAGTTTAGCGCTGTCTAGCGGGGGGTTCAATGAGCAGTTCTTC,CASSLALSSGGFNEQFF,TRBD2,TRBJ2-1,NA,TRBV12-3/TRBV12-4
TGTGCCAGCAGTCCCAACCAGCGGGGAGACGAGCAGTACTTC,CASSPNQRGDEQYF,TRBD2,TRBJ2-7,few,TRBV27
TGCGCCAGCAATGGGTTGCCCGGGGGTGAGCAGTTCTTC,CASNGLPGGEQFF,NA,TRBJ2-1,few,TRBV5-1
TGCGCCAGCAGCCACCACTACATGGGGGGACAGGGCTACGAGCAGTACTTC,CASSHHYMGGQGYEQYF,TRBD1,TRBJ2-7,few,TRBV4-3
TGTGCCAGTAGTCCAGGGAGAGCCTACGAGCAGTACTTC,CASSPGRAYEQYF,NA,TRBJ2-7,NA,TRBV19
TGTGCCACCAGTGACCCAAGAATGATCGGGGAGCTGTTTTTT,CATSDPRMIGELFF,NA,TRBJ2-2,few,TRBV24-1
TGTGCCAGCAGCTTGGAGTGGGGGGGCTATGGCTACACCTTC,CASSLEWGGYGYTF,NA,TRBJ1-2,many,TRBV5-6
TGTGCCAGCAGTCCCGGGACACCGAACACCGGGGAGCTGTTTTTT,CASSPGTPNTGELFF,NA,TRBJ2-2,NA,TRBV27
TGTGCCGGGGTAAGAGGTACAGGGGACCCCTACGAGCAGTACTTC,CAGVRGTGDPYEQYF,TRBD1,TRBJ2-7,few,TRBV2
TGTGCCAGCAGTTTAGCGCGATTGGAAACCTACGAGCAGTACTTC,CASSLARLETYEQYF,NA,TRBJ2-7,many,TRBV12-3/TRBV12-4
TGTGCCAGCAGCTTAGTAGGGGGGGTCCAAGAGACCCAGTACTTC,CASSLVGGVQETQYF,NA,TRBJ2-5,many,TRBV11-2
TGTGCCAGCAGTTTATTAGGACTAGCGGGGGGGCTAACAGATACGCAGTATTTT,CASSLLGLAGGLTDTQYF,TRBD2,TRBJ2-3,NA,TRBV28
TGTGCCTGGGGCGACTTTAACCCTAACTATGGCTACACCTTC,CAWGDFNPNYGYTF,NA,TRBJ1-2,few,TRBV30